A single sample gave rise to the 22 T cell receptor beta chains below, sequenced in a study of T cell repertoires in cytomegalovirus infection (dated by TCRdb to the late 2010s). Reads for this sample came from an Illumina HiSeq 1500. TCRdb itself trimmed the public reads at Q25 with fastp, ran MiXCR and retained productive beta chains. Each CDR3 protein appears once, grouped with its most common genes and DNA. This sample holds some 200,000 distinct CDR3 sequences; around 35% were observed only once. The ten largest account for approximately 59% of the sample. Their cognate antigens are unknown. The treatment or condition label on this specimen signifies: in vitro stimulation with specific CMV peptide epitopes to enrich CMV-specific T cells. This specimen was CD8+ T cells from cultured PBMCs, taken from culture after CMV antigen stimulation. The receptors originated from a human donor in good health (CMV status not recorded). Some clones in this sample may be carry-over from other donors' samples.

This clonotype has more than one count but fewer than ten. The chain carries TRBV5-1 and TRBJ2-1; no clear D gene. Trimming stripped 4 bases from V and 5 bases from J, with 4 bases between. This CDR3 region has 11 residues. The germline gives CDR1 SGHRS, CDR2 YFSETQ. CDR3 loop: CASSRNNEQFF. CDR3 nucleotide sequence: TGCGCCAGCAGCCGAAACAATGAGCAGTTCTTC.

In its sample, this clonotype was seen a few times. The gene calls are TRBV6-5 and TRBJ1-1; D call uncertain. Germline-derived CDR1 and CDR2 are MNHEY and SVGAGI. V was shortened by 4 bases and J by 1 base, with 16 bases between the two germline ends. The CDR3 is 16 residues long. The CDR3: CASSFSLDMGNTEAFF. The CDR3 DNA follows: TGTGCCAGCAGTTTCTCCCTCGACATGGGGAACACTGAAGCTTTCTTT.

The chain employs TRBV27 and TRBJ1-2; D might be TRBD1 (5 bases). The germline gives CDR1 MNHEY, CDR2 SMNVEV (reference sequence). The V end lost 3 bases, the J end lost 4 bases, and 9 bases lay between the germline ends. CDR3 length equals 13 residues. The CDR3, as DNA: TGTGCCAGCAGTTTGGCGGGGCCCTATGGCTACACCTTC. It encodes CASSLAGPYGYTF.

In this sample, this clonotype turned up a few times. The chain is built from TRBV5-1 and TRBJ1-2, with D perhaps matching TRBD1 (5 bases). V was pared by 1 base and J by 3 bases, with 13 bases between. The CDR3 has 15 amino acids. Germline V CDR1 and CDR2: SGHRS, YFSETQ. CDR3: CASSLFPGMDYGYTF. The CDR3 DNA reads as TGCGCCAGCAGCTTGTTTCCAGGGATGGACTATGGCTACACCTTC.

In this sample, this clonotype turned up a few times. The V call is TRBV25-1, the J call TRBJ2-1; 10 bases line up with TRBD2. This CDR3 is built from 15 residues. CDR1 is MGHDK, CDR2 SYGVNS, per germline. With V trimmed by 2 bases and J by 4 bases, 2 bases remained unmatched. The CDR3 loop reads CASSEPAGGYNEQFF. The CDR3 DNA is TGTGCCAGCAGTGAACCAGCGGGAGGGTACAATGAGCAGTTCTTC.

The chain links TRBV27 to TRBJ1-1; D perhaps matches TRBD1 (5 bases). Germline V CDR1 and CDR2: MNHEY, SMNVEV (reference sequence). The CDR3 is made up of 17 amino acids. Between the trimmed V and J ends, which lost 5 bases and 5 bases, there was a span of 24 bases. Written as DNA, the CDR3 is TGTGCCAGCAGTACTCAGTTTCAGGGCCCTCAGGGTACTGAAGCTTTCTTT. Translated: CASSTQFQGPQGTEAFF.

The CDR3 coding sequence is TGCAGCGTTGAGGGTCTAGCGGGCACCGGGGAGCTGTTTTTT. As protein: CSVEGLAGTGELFF. V and J are TRBV29-1 and TRBJ2-2; 8 nucleotides agree with TRBD2. Looked up from germline, CDR1 is SQVTM and CDR2 is ANQGSEA. CDR3 length: 14 residues. V lost 3 bases to trimming and J lost 4 bases; unmatched junction nucleotides: 4.

The J gene is TRBJ2-1, the V gene TRBV4-1, with 9 bases aligning to TRBD2. Germline V gene sequence: CDR1 MGHRA, CDR2 YSYEKL. CDR3 length: 16 residues. The V gene end was trimmed by 1 base and the J gene end by 2 bases; junction bases not matched to a gene: 3. The CDR3 loop reads CASSQAAGGAYNEQFF. The CDR3 DNA sequence: TGCGCCAGCAGCCAAGCAGCGGGAGGAGCCTACAATGAGCAGTTCTTC.

This clonotype was counted between two and nine times. Here the CDR3 DNA reads TGTGCCAGCAGTTTTACCGGGAGACGCTACGAGCAGTACTTC. Its protein product is CASSFTGRRYEQYF. V usage is TRBV28 and J usage is TRBJ2-7; TRBD2 is a possible D gene (6 bases). With 3 bases removed from V and 3 bases from J, the gap between germline ends came to 12 bases. The CDR3 is 14 residues long. CDR1 MDHEN and CDR2 SYDVKM come from the germline V gene.

This chain joins TRBV2 and TRBJ2-7; TRBD2 matches 8 bases. Trimming at V came to 6 bases and at J to 7 bases, leaving 14 bases not matched to a gene. The CDR3 is 15 residues long. The germline CDR1 and CDR2 sequences are SNHLY and FYNNEI. CDR3 protein: CASRLSGDSLDEQYF. The CDR3 region has the DNA TGTGCCAGCAGACTTAGCGGGGATTCCCTTGATGAGCAGTACTTC.

The J gene is TRBJ2-1, the V gene TRBV11-2; D is unresolved. V shed 7 bases and J shed 5 bases, with 12 bases lying between them. Looked up from germline, CDR1 is SGHAT and CDR2 is FQNNGV. This CDR3 spans 13 amino acids. CDR3 nucleotides: TGTGCCAGCATAACTCTCCCCAACAATGAGCAGTTCTTC. Translation: CASITLPNNEQFF.

This clonotype was picked up a small number of times. The chain carries TRBV7-2 and TRBJ2-1; D is undetermined. The CDR3 runs 15 residues. CDR1 SGHTA and CDR2 FQGNSA come from the germline V gene. The V end was cut by 3 bases, the J end by 3 bases, with 12 bases between. The CDR3 protein is CASSLSSASYNEQFF. The CDR3 DNA sequence: TGTGCCAGCAGCTTGTCCTCAGCCAGCTACAATGAGCAGTTCTTC.

V and J are TRBV28 and TRBJ1-4, with D possibly matching TRBD1 (6 bases). The CDR3 sequence is 16 residues long. The germline CDR1 and CDR2 sequences are MDHEN and SYDVKM. The V end lost 7 bases, the J end lost 5 bases, and 20 bases lay between the germline ends. CDR3 region: CASKGDRDIKNEKLFF. CDR3 nucleotide sequence: TGTGCCAGCAAAGGGGACCGGGACATAAAAAATGAAAAACTGTTTTTT.

The sample holds a few counts of this clonotype. This chain connects TRBV5-6 to TRBJ2-2; D is uncertain. CDR1 is SGHDT and CDR2 is YYEEEE in the germline V gene. This CDR3 contains 11 residues. V was shortened by 2 bases and J by 9 bases, with 5 bases between the two germline ends. CDR3 coding DNA: TGTGCCAGCAGCTTTGGCCGGGAGCTGTTTTTT. The encoded protein is CASSFGRELFF.

The V gene is TRBV6-1, the J gene TRBJ1-1; TRBD1 agrees at 8 bases. V was clipped by 2 bases and J by 3 bases; unmatched bases: 8. This CDR3 region has 16 residues. CDR1 is MNHNS and CDR2 is SASEGT in the germline V gene. This CDR3 is CASSELQGAEDTEAFF. DNA of the CDR3: TGTGCCAGCAGTGAACTGCAGGGGGCTGAGGACACTGAAGCTTTCTTT.

V and J are TRBV10-3 and TRBJ2-2, with D unresolved. Germline V CDR1 and CDR2: ENHRY, SYGVKD. The CDR3 totals 13 residues. Trimming pared 2 bases from V and 5 bases from J, leaving 6 bases between. The CDR3 region has the DNA TGTGCCATCAGTGAGGACCAGACCGGGGAGCTGTTTTTT. It encodes CAISEDQTGELFF.

This clonotype was picked up a small number of times. The chain employs TRBV28 and TRBJ2-5; 7 nucleotides line up with TRBD1. CDR1 and CDR2 (germline): MDHEN, SYDVKM. V dropped 2 bases and J dropped 0; count of bases not matched to a gene: 6. The CDR3 has 16 residues. The CDR3 coding sequence is TGTGCCAGCAGTTTAGGTAGGGACAGTTACCAAGAGACCCAGTACTTC. Translation: CASSLGRDSYQETQYF.

Turning to this clonotype: A read error may account for a junction end that differs from germline. The J gene is TRBJ2-7, the V gene TRBV4-2; 8 bases match TRBD2. CDR1 and CDR2 from the germline V gene are LGHNA and YNFKEQ. CDR3 size: 14 residues. CDR3 loop: CASSPGLGSYGQYF. DNA for the CDR3: TGTGCCAGCAGCCCGGGACTAGGGTCTTACGGGCAGTACTTC.

The rearrangement links TRBV27 to TRBJ1-5; maybe TRBD1 (5 bases). The CDR3 totals 14 residues. Germline CDR1 and CDR2: MNHEY and SMNVEV (reference sequence). V lost 10 bases and J lost 2, with 15 bases in between. CDR3 residues: CATARGGGNQPQHF. The CDR3 nucleotides are TGTGCCACCGCGCGCGGGGGGGGCAATCAGCCCCAGCATTTT.

The chain links TRBV15 to TRBJ2-7, with TRBD2 matching 7 bases. Germline values: CDR1 LNHNV, CDR2 YYDKDF (reference sequence). This CDR3 is built from 14 residues. J gave up 4 bases and V 2 bases, and 5 bases lay outside the gene matches. The CDR3 DNA reads as TGTGCCACCAGCAGACTAGCGGCAGGATACGAGCAGTACTTC. Translation gives CATSRLAAGYEQYF.

The J gene is TRBJ2-5, the V gene TRBV6-1; D possibly matches TRBD1 or TRBD2 (6 bases each). Per germline, CDR1 MNHNS and CDR2 SASEGT. Between the trimmed V and J ends, which lost 7 bases and 2 bases, there was a span of 11 bases. The CDR3 totals 13 residues. CDR3 nucleotides: TGTGCCAGCACCTGGGGGGCTCAAGAGACCCAGTACTTC. This sequence encodes CASTWGAQETQYF.

The chain's CDR3 is CASSFVPGDQGGYTF. In DNA, the CDR3 is TGTGCCAGCAGCTTCGTCCCGGGGGATCAGGGTGGCTACACCTTC. The V call is TRBV7-3, the J call TRBJ1-2; D might be TRBD1 (5 bases). The CDR3 runs 15 residues. Germline V gene lookup returns CDR1 SGHTA and CDR2 FQGTGA. The V and J ends lost 3 bases and 7 bases respectively, with 18 bases between them.